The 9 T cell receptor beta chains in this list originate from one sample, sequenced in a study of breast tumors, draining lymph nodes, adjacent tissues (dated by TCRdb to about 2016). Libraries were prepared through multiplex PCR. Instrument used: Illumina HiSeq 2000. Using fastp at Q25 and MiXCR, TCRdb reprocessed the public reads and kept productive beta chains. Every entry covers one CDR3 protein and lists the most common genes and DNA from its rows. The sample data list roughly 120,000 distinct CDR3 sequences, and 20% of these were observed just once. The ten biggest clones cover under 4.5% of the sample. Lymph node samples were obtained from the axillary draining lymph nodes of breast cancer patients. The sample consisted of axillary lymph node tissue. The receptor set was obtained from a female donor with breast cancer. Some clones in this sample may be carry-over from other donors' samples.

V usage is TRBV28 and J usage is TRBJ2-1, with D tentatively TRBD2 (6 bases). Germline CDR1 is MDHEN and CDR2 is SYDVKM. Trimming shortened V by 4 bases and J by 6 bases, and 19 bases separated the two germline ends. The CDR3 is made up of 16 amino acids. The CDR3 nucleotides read TGTGCCAGCAGTTCTGATCCCAAGGGACTCACCAATGAGCAGTTCTTC. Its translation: CASSSDPKGLTNEQFF.

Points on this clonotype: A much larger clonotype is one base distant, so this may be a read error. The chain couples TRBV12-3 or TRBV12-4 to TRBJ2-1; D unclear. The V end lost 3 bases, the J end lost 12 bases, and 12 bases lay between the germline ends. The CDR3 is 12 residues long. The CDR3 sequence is CASSFLVGGQFF. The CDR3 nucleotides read TGTGCCAGCAGTTTTTTGGTGGGTGGGCAGTTCTTC.

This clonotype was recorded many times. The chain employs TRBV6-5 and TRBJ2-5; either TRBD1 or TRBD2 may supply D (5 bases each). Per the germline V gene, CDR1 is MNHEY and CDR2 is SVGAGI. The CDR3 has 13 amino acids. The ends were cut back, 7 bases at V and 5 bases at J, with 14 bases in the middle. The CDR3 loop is CASTQSGTETQYF. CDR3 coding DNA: TGTGCCAGCACCCAAAGTGGGACGGAGACCCAGTACTTC.

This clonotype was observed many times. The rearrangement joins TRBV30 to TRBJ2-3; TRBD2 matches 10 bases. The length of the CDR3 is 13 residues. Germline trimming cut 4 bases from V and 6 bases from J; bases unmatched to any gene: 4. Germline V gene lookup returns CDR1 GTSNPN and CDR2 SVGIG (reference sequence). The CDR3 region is CAWTASGSDTQYF. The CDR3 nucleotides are TGTGCCTGGACGGCTAGCGGGAGTGATACGCAGTATTTT.

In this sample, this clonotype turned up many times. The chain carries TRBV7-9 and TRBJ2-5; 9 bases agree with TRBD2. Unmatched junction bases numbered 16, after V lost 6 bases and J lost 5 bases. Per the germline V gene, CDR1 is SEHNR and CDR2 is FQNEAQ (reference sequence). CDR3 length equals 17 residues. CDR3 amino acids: CASSTGLAGVEGETQYF. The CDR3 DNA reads TGTGCCAGCAGTACGGGGTTAGCGGGAGTTGAGGGCGAGACCCAGTACTTC.

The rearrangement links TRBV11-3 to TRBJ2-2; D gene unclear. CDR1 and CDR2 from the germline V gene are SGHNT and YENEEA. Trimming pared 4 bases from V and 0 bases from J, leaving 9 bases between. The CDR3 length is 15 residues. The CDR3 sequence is CASSSDAANTGELFF. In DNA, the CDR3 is TGTGCCAGCAGCTCGGACGCAGCGAACACCGGGGAGCTGTTTTTT. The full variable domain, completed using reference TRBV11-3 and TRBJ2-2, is EAGVVQSPRYKIIEKKQPVAFWCNPISGHNTLYWYLQNLGQGPELLIRYENEEAVDDSQLPKDRFSAERLKGVDSTLKIQPAELGDSAVYLCASSSDAANTGELFFGEGSRLTVL.

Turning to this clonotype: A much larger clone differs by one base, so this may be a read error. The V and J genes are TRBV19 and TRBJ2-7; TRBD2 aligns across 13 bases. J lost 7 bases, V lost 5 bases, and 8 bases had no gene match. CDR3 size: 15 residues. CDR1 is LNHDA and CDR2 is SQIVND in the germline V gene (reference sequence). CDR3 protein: CASSPRLAGGVEQYF. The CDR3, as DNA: TGTGCCAGTAGTCCACGACTAGCGGGAGGAGTAGAGCAGTACTTC.

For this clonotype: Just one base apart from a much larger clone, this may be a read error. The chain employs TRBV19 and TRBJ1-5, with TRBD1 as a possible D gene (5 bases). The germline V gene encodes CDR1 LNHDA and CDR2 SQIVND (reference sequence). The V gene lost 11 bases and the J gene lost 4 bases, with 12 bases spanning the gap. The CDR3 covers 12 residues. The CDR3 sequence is CAASKGNQPQHF. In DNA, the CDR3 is TGTGCCGCCTCTAAGGGGAATCAGCCCCAGCATTTT.

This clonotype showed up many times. The CDR3 loop reads CASSAGGNEQFF. The CDR3 DNA follows: TGTGCCAGCAGCGCCGGGGGCAATGAGCAGTTCTTC. The chain is built from TRBV6-6 and TRBJ2-1, with D tentatively TRBD2 (6 bases). The germline gives CDR1 MNHNY, CDR2 SVGAGI (reference sequence). The V gene lost 6 bases and the J gene lost 6 bases, with 9 bases spanning the gap. The CDR3 is made up of 12 amino acids.